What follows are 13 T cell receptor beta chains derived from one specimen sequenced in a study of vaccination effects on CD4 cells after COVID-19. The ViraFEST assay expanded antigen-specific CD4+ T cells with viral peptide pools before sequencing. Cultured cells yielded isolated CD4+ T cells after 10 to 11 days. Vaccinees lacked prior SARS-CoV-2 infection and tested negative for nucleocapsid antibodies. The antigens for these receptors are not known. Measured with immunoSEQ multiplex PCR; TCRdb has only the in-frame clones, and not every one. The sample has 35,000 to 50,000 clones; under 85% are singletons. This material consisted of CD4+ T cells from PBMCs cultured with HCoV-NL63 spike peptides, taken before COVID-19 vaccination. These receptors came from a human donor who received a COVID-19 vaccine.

In DNA, the CDR3 is TGTGCCAGCAGCTTGGCCTTACAGGGAGGGAGTGAAAAACTGTTTTTT. Translation gives CASSLALQGGSEKLFF. The chain couples TRBV5-8 to TRBJ1-4, with a possible D match to TRBD1 (6 bases). The germline V and J ends were trimmed by 0 bases and 7 bases, with 16 bases remaining between them. The CDR3 has 16 residues. CDR1 is SGHTS and CDR2 is YDEGEE in the germline V gene.

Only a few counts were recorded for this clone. The CDR3 sequence: CASSYGTGMNTEAFF. The CDR3, as DNA: TGTGCCAGCAGTTACGGGACAGGAATGAACACTGAAGCTTTCTTT. The gene calls are TRBV6-6 and TRBJ1-1, with TRBD1 matching over 8 bases. The junction had 2 bases not matched to a gene; V was cut back by 2 bases and J by 0 bases. The CDR3 runs to 15 residues. CDR1 is MNHNY and CDR2 is SVGAGI in the germline V gene (reference sequence).

The CDR3 DNA is TGTGCCAGCACCTCCGGAGGGGGCACTGAAGCTTTCTTT. This sequence encodes CASTSGGGTEAFF. The chain is built from TRBV9 and TRBJ1-1, with a weak D call TRBD1 (6 bases). V was shortened by 6 bases and J by 4 bases, with 13 bases between the two germline ends. CDR3 size: 13 residues. Germline V CDR1 and CDR2: SGDLS, YYNGEE.

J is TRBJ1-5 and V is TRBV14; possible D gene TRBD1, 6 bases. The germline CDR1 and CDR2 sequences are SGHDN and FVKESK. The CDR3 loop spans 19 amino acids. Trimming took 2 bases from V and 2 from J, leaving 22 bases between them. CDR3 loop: CASSQFRFGGHGGNQPQHF. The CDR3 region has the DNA TGTGCCAGCAGCCAATTTAGGTTTGGGGGGCACGGGGGCAATCAGCCCCAGCATTTT. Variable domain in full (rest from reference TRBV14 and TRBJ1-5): EAGVTQFPSHSVIEKGQTVTLRCDPISGHDNLYWYRRVMGKEIKFLLHFVKESKQDESGMPNNRFLAERTGGTYSTLKVQPAELEDSGVYFCASSQFRFGGHGGNQPQHFGDGTRLSIL.

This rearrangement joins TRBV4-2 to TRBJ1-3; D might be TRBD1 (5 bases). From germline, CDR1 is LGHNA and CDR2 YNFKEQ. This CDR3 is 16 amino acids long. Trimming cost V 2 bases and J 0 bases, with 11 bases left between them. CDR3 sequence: CASSQTQGNSGNTIYF. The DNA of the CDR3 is TGTGCCAGCAGCCAAACTCAGGGCAACTCTGGAAACACCATATATTTT.

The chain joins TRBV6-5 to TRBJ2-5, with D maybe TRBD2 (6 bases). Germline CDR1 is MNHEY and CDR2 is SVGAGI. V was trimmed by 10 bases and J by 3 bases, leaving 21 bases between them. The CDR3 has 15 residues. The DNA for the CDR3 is TGTGCCACCAGGAGCGGGCCGCCCCAAAAAGAGACCCAGTACTTC. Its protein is CATRSGPPQKETQYF.

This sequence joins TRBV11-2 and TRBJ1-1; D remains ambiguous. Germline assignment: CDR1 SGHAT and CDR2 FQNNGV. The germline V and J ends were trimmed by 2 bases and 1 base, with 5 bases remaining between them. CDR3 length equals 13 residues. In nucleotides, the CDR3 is TGTGCCAGCAGCTTAAGACAGAACACTGAAGCTTTCTTT. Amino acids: CASSLRQNTEAFF.

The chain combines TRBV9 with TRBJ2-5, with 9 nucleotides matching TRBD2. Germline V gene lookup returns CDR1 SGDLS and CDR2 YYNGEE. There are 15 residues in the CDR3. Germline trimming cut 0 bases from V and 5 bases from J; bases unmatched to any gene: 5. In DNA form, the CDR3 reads TGTGCCAGCAGCGTAGGGGGGCTAGCGGGGGAGACCCAGTACTTC. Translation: CASSVGGLAGETQYF.

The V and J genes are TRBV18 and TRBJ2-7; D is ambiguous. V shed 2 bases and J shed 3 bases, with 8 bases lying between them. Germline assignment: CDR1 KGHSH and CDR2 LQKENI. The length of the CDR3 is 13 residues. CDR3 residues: CASSPGKGYEQYV. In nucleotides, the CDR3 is TGTGCCAGCTCACCAGGGAAAGGCTACGAGCAGTACGTC.

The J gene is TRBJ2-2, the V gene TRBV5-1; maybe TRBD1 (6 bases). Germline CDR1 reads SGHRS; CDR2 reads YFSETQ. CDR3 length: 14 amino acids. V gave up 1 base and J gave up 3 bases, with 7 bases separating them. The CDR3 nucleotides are TGCGCCAGCAGCTTGAGGACAGACACCGGGGAGCTGTTTTTT. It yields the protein CASSLRTDTGELFF.

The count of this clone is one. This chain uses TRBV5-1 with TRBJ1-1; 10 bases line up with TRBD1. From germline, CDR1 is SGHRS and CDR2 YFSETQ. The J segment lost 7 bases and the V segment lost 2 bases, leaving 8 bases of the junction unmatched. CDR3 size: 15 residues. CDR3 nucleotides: TGCGCCAGCAGCTTTTCGACAGGGGGCTTCGTTGAAGCTTTCTTT. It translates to CASSFSTGGFVEAFF.

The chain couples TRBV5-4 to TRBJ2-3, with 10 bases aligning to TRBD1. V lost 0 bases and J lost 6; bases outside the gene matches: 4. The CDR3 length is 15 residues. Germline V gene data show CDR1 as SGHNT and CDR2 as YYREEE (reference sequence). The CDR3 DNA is TGTGCCAGCAGCTTGGCGGGACAGGGGCATGATACGCAGTATTTT. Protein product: CASSLAGQGHDTQYF.

This CDR3 reads CASGGKLGTEAFF. The CDR3 DNA reads as TGTGCCAGTGGGGGGAAATTAGGCACTGAAGCTTTCTTT. The chain links TRBV2 to TRBJ1-1; D possibly corresponds to TRBD1 (5 bases). This CDR3 has 13 amino acids. V lost 9 bases to trimming and J lost 4 bases, with 15 bases between them. Germline V gives CDR1 SNHLY, CDR2 FYNNEI. The full variable domain, rest sourced from reference TRBV2 and TRBJ1-1, is EPEVTQTPSHQVTQMGQEVILRCVPISNHLYFYWYRQILGQKVEFLVSFYNNEISEKSEIFDDQFSVERPDGSNFTLKIRSTKLEDSAMYFCASGGKLGTEAFFGQGTRLTVV.